Presented here are 18 T cell receptor beta chains from one specimen sequenced in a study of T-cell reconstitution after alpha-beta-depleted transplantation in children. A TCRbeta library incorporating unique molecular identifiers was prepared. In TCRdb, the PCR reads were re-called with MiXCR into one record per CDR3 protein. The sample includes about 230,000 distinct CDR3 sequences, 7.5% to 10% of them seen just once. Sample: PBMCs from the stem cell graft donor, taken from the stem cell graft. All receptors come from a human donor who donated a stem cell graft to a child with SCID.

This clonotype has ten or more counts. The chain employs TRBV9 and TRBJ2-1; TRBD1 matches 9 bases. This CDR3 spans 15 amino acids. V was clipped by 1 base and J by 4 bases; unmatched bases: 3. CDR1 is SGDLS and CDR2 is YYNGEE in the germline V gene. In DNA form, the CDR3 reads TGTGCCAGCAGCGTAACGACAGGGGGATACAATGAGCAGTTCTTC. Amino acid sequence: CASSVTTGGYNEQFF.

The CDR3 sequence is CASSVAGSQPQHF. Written as DNA, the CDR3 is TGTGCCAGCAGTGTCGCGGGTTCGCAGCCCCAGCATTTT. The V call is TRBV12-3 or TRBV12-4, the J call TRBJ1-5; no clear D gene. CDR3 size: 13 residues. Trimming shortened V by 5 bases and J by 7 bases, and 12 bases separated the two germline ends.

This clonotype was seen ten or more times. The gene calls are TRBV27 and TRBJ1-1, with D perhaps TRBD1 (6 bases). The V end lost 2 bases, the J end lost 1 base, and 11 bases lay between the germline ends. Germline CDR1 MNHEY, CDR2 SMNVEV (reference sequence). This CDR3 is built from 15 residues. DNA for the CDR3: TGTGCCAGCAGTTTAGGTTCCAGGGGGAACACTGAAGCTTTCTTT. Translation: CASSLGSRGNTEAFF.

This clonotype was picked up many times. The chain carries TRBV3-1 and TRBJ2-2, with D hard to call. With 3 bases removed from V and 7 bases from J, the gap between germline ends came to 6 bases. The germline V gene has CDR1 LGHDT and CDR2 YNNKEL (reference sequence). This CDR3 spans 12 amino acids. The DNA of the CDR3 is TGTGCCAGCAGCCATTCGGACGGGGAGCTGTTTTTT. Translating gives CASSHSDGELFF.

This clonotype was found many times. The CDR3 nucleotides are TGTGCCAGCAGTTACACAGGGAGGAATTCACCCCTCCACTTT. Amino acids: CASSYTGRNSPLHF. V and J are TRBV6-5 and TRBJ1-6, with D possibly being TRBD1 (6 bases). The germline CDR1 and CDR2 sequences are MNHEY and SVGAGI. This CDR3 has 14 residues. V was cut by 2 bases and J by 7 bases, with 9 bases left in between.

In its sample, this clonotype was seen many times. CDR3: CAWSQGAREKLFF. The CDR3 DNA is TGTGCCTGGAGCCAGGGGGCCAGAGAAAAACTGTTTTTT. The chain combines TRBV30 with TRBJ1-4, with 8 nucleotides matching TRBD1. V trimming: 3 bases; J trimming: 8 bases; junction bases outside the gene matches: 5. Germline values: CDR1 GTSNPN, CDR2 SVGIG (reference sequence). This CDR3 is 13 amino acids long. Drawing the rest from reference TRBV30 and TRBJ1-4, the complete variable domain is SQTIHQWPATLVQPVGSPLSLECTVEGTSNPNLYWYRQAAGRGLQLLFYSVGIGQISSEVPQNLSASRPQDRQFILSSKKLLLSDSGFYLCAWSQGAREKLFFGSGTQLSVL.

This clonotype was seen many times. The chain links TRBV5-6 to TRBJ2-7; the D is unclear. The V end was cut by 0 bases, the J end by 0 bases, with 7 bases between. CDR3 length: 14 residues. The germline CDR1 and CDR2 sequences are SGHDT and YYEEEE. This CDR3 is CASSLGQISYEQYF. CDR3 bases: TGTGCCAGCAGCTTGGGCCAGATCTCCTACGAGCAGTACTTC.

This clonotype has ten or more counts. This chain joins TRBV20-1 and TRBJ1-6; 8 nucleotides align to TRBD1. Per the germline V gene, CDR1 is DFQATT and CDR2 is SNEGSKA (reference sequence). V was clipped by 3 bases and J by 9 bases; unmatched bases: 4. The CDR3 totals 13 residues. This CDR3 is CSASPDRGSPLHF. The CDR3 nucleotides are TGCAGTGCTAGCCCCGACAGGGGTTCACCCCTCCACTTT.

At least ten counts were recorded for this clonotype. The chain recombines TRBV5-1 with TRBJ2-7; weak D call: TRBD1 (8 bases). Germline CDR1 and CDR2: SGHRS and YFSETQ. CDR3 size: 15 residues. V lost 3 bases and J lost 2, with 15 bases in between. In nucleotides, the CDR3 is TGCGCCAGCAGCTGGTGGACAGGGACTACCTACGAGCAGTACTTC. Translation gives CASSWWTGTTYEQYF.

The chain employs TRBV27 and TRBJ2-3; TRBD1 is a possible D gene (6 bases). This CDR3 comprises 16 residues. The V gene's germline CDR1 is MNHEY and CDR2 SMNVEV (reference sequence). V lost 0 bases, J lost 4 bases, and 14 bases lay in between. CDR3 residues: CASSLSSGARADTQYF. DNA for the CDR3: TGTGCCAGCAGTTTATCGTCAGGGGCGAGGGCAGATACGCAGTATTTT.

The table lists this clonotype with many counts. The chain joins TRBV27 to TRBJ2-1; 9 bases line up with TRBD2. Per the germline V gene, CDR1 is MNHEY and CDR2 is SMNVEV (reference sequence). Trimming took 5 bases from V and 3 from J; bases not matched to a gene: 8. The CDR3 sequence is 16 residues long. Here the CDR3 reads CASSPRTSVVYNEQFF. For the CDR3, the DNA is TGTGCCAGCAGTCCCCGGACTAGCGTGGTCTACAATGAGCAGTTCTTC.

The chain carries TRBV20-1 and TRBJ2-5, with 11 bases identical to TRBD2. Germline CDR1 is DFQATT and CDR2 is SNEGSKA (reference sequence). The CDR3 contains 16 residues. Here the CDR3 reads CSSRHSGGAIEETQYF. DNA of the CDR3: TGCAGCTCTAGACATAGCGGGGGGGCCATTGAAGAGACCCAGTACTTC.

This clonotype has a count of ten or more. The chain recombines TRBV7-9 with TRBJ1-5; no definite D call. Trimming removed 3 bases at V and 1 base at J, with 4 bases between. The CDR3 has 13 amino acids. Germline CDR1 and CDR2: SEHNR and FQNEAQ (reference sequence). The CDR3 here is CASSLSSNQPQHF. CDR3 coding DNA: TGTGCCAGCAGCTTGTCCAGCAATCAGCCCCAGCATTTT.

Of note for this clonotype: The final CDR3 position lacks the conserved phenylalanine or tryptophan, pointing to a likely read error. The rearrangement uses TRBV20-1 and TRBJ2-1; TRBD2 matches 8 bases. Trimming at V came to 1 base and at J to 3 bases, leaving 5 bases not matched to a gene. This CDR3 is built from 15 residues. Germline lookup yields CDR1 DFQATT and CDR2 SNEGSKA (reference sequence). The CDR3 DNA is TGCAGTGCTAGAGGAACTAGCGGCGGCTACAATGAGCAGTTCTCC. As protein: CSARGTSGGYNEQFS.

In this sample, this clonotype turned up many times. V usage is TRBV15 and J usage is TRBJ2-5, with 7 positions matching TRBD2. The CDR3 spans 17 residues. Trimming cost V 3 bases and J 1 base; bases outside gene matches: 11. The V gene's germline CDR1 is LNHNV and CDR2 YYDKDF (reference sequence). CDR3 sequence (DNA): TGTGCCACCAGCAGGAGCCCGGGGGGAGCTCTCCAAGAGACCCAGTACTTC. Its protein product is CATSRSPGGALQETQYF.

This clonotype has at least ten counts. The V and J genes are TRBV2 and TRBJ1-5; D might be TRBD1 (6 bases). The CDR3 is 14 amino acids. The germline CDR1 and CDR2 sequences are SNHLY and FYNNEI. Deletions cut 5 bases from V and 6 bases from J, with 14 bases between. The chain's CDR3 is CASSYTGLAQPQHF. CDR3 DNA sequence: TGTGCCAGCAGTTACACAGGGCTTGCTCAGCCCCAGCATTTT.

In the case of this clonotype: With a much larger clone just one base away, this may be a read error. The rearrangement uses TRBV7-9 and TRBJ2-1, with 7 positions matching TRBD1. The junction had 7 bases not matched to a gene; V was cut back by 0 bases and J by 8 bases. Per the germline V gene, CDR1 is SEHNR and CDR2 is FQNEAQ (reference sequence). CDR3 length: 15 residues. For the CDR3, the DNA is TGTGCCAGCAGCTTAGCGGGACAGAGGCTCCATGAGCAGTTCTTC. The encoded protein is CASSLAGQRLHEQFF.

This clonotype was counted ten times or more. The V gene is TRBV3-1, the J gene TRBJ2-1, with D perhaps matching TRBD2 (5 bases). The CDR3 is 16 amino acids. Trimming cost V 1 base and J 9 bases, with 19 bases left between them. Germline V gives CDR1 LGHDT, CDR2 YNNKEL (reference sequence). DNA for the CDR3: TGTGCCAGCAGCCAAGGGCTTTCGACTATGCGGGTTGAGCAGTTCTTC. It codes for CASSQGLSTMRVEQFF.